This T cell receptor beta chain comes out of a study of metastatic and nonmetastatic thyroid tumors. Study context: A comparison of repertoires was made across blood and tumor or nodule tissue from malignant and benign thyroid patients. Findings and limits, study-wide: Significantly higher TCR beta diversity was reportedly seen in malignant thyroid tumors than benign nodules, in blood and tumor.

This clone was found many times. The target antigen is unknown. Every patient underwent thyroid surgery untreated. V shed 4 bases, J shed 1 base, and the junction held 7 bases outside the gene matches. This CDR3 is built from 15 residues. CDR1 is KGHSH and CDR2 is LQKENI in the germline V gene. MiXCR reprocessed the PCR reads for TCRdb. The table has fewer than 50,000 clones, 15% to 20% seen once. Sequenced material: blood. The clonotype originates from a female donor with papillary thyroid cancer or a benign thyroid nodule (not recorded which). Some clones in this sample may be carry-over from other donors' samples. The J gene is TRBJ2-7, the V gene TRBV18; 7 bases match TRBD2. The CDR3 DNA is TGTGCCAGCTCACTCACGACTAGCCGTTCCTACGAGCAGTACTTC. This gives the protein CASSLTTSRSYEQYF.